These 23 T cell receptor beta chains share one sample of origin, sequenced in a study of vaccination effects on CD4 cells after COVID-19. Assay: immunoSEQ multiplex PCR; the TCRdb copy retains only in-frame clones and omits some. Of about 34,000 clones listed, roughly four fifths are singletons. The antigens of these receptors remain unknown. Researchers isolated CD4+ T cells once roughly ten days of culture had elapsed. Convalescent patients had PCR-confirmed SARS-CoV-2 infection between March and December 2020. Vaccination of participants consisted of two doses of either the BNT162b2 or mRNA-1273 vaccine. Sequenced here: CD4+ T cells from PBMCs cultured without peptide, sampled after COVID-19 vaccination. These receptors all come from a human donor who had a prior SARS-CoV-2 infection.

The V and J genes are TRBV23-1 and TRBJ1-1; D possibly corresponds to TRBD1 (6 bases). TRBV23-1 is an ORF, with its function uncertain. Trimming cost V 1 base and J 5 bases, with 14 bases left between them. The CDR3 spans 15 residues. Here the CDR3 reads CASSQCGGGSTEAFF. The CDR3 DNA reads as TGCGCCAGCAGTCAATGTGGAGGGGGGTCGACTGAAGCTTTCTTT.

V is TRBV24-1 and J is TRBJ2-3; tentative D call: TRBD2 (5 bases). Germline-derived CDR1 and CDR2 are KGHDR and SFDVKD. Trimming left V 3 bases short and J 0 bases short, with 9 bases between. The CDR3 has 15 amino acids. The CDR3 sequence is CATSDRTVSTDTQYF. The CDR3 coding sequence is TGTGCCACCAGTGATCGGACTGTTAGCACAGATACGCAGTATTTT.

V is TRBV3-1 (or the pseudogene TRBV3-2) and J is TRBJ2-7; D possibly corresponds to TRBD2 (6 bases). V lost 4 bases, J lost 3 bases, and 10 bases lay in between. CDR3 size: 13 residues. Germline lookup yields CDR1 LGHDT and CDR2 YNNKEL (reference sequence). Written as DNA, the CDR3 is TGTGCCAGCAGCCTGCGGGGCGTCTACGAGCAGTACTTC. Translating it yields CASSLRGVYEQYF.

This chain connects TRBV5-1 to TRBJ2-1; TRBD2 matches at 8 bases. The CDR3 runs 15 residues. V shed 2 bases and J 13 bases; nucleotides not matched to a gene: 14. Germline V gene sequence: CDR1 SGHRS, CDR2 YFSETQ. The CDR3 DNA sequence: TGCGCCAGCAGCTTTACTAAAGTAAGCGGGAGTGCTCAGTTCTTC. Translation gives CASSFTKVSGSAQFF. Variable domain in full (rest from reference TRBV5-1 and TRBJ2-1): KAGVTQTPRYLIKTRGQQVTLSCSPISGHRSVSWYQQTPGQGLQFLFEYFSETQRNKGNFPGRFSGRQFSNSRSEMNVSTLELGDSALYLCASSFTKVSGSAQFFGPGTRLTVL.

The rearrangement links TRBV6-2 or TRBV6-3 to TRBJ1-6, with 8 positions matching TRBD1. The CDR3 extends over 15 amino acids. After removal of 4 bases from V and 10 bases from J, the junction contained 9 bases not matched to a gene. Germline CDR1 is MNHEY and CDR2 is SVGEGT. DNA of the CDR3: TGTGCCAGCAGTTTGGGACAGGTGGTGTACTCACCCCTCCACTTT. Translation: CASSLGQVVYSPLHF.

This clone showed up just a few times. The chain links TRBV7-3 to TRBJ2-2; D gene ambiguous. The germline gives CDR1 SGHTA, CDR2 FQGTGA. The ends were cut back, 4 bases at V and 3 bases at J, with 6 bases in the middle. The CDR3 contains 13 residues. In nucleotides, the CDR3 is TGTGCCAGCAGCTACCAGCACACCGGGGAGCTGTTTTTT. Translation: CASSYQHTGELFF.

The rearrangement uses TRBV2 and TRBJ2-3, with D unclear. The V and J ends lost 2 bases and 6 bases respectively, with 6 bases between them. The CDR3 runs 12 residues. Germline CDR1 is SNHLY and CDR2 is FYNNEI. The DNA for the CDR3 is TGTGCCAGCAGTGAAATAGGGGATACGCAGTATTTT. Protein product: CASSEIGDTQYF.

The rearrangement uses TRBV5-6 and TRBJ2-5; TRBD2 matches 9 bases. The germline V gene encodes CDR1 SGHDT and CDR2 YYEEEE. With 0 bases clipped from V and 2 bases from J, the junction kept 5 bases outside the gene matches. The CDR3 runs to 16 residues. The CDR3 spells CASSLVSLAGQETQYF. DNA of the CDR3: TGTGCCAGCAGCTTGGTGTCGCTAGCGGGGCAAGAGACCCAGTACTTC.

The V gene is TRBV5-6, the J gene TRBJ2-7; D is possibly TRBD2 (6 bases). Trimming left V 4 bases short and J 3 bases short, with 14 bases between. The germline gives CDR1 SGHDT, CDR2 YYEEEE. There are 14 residues in the CDR3. CDR3 nucleotide sequence: TGTGCCAGCAGCCGAGCGGGTAGGGTCTACGAGCAGTACTTC. Translated: CASSRAGRVYEQYF.

This clone has just a few counts. The chain couples TRBV7-9 to TRBJ2-2; D is unclear. CDR1 is SEHNR, CDR2 FQNEAQ, per germline (reference sequence). This CDR3 is 13 amino acids long. The V gene lost 2 bases and the J gene lost 7 bases, with 8 bases spanning the gap. The CDR3 here is CASSLFSIGELFF. The CDR3 nucleotides are TGTGCCAGCAGCTTATTCTCGATCGGGGAGCTGTTTTTT.

This chain connects TRBV2 to TRBJ2-1; D possibly corresponds to TRBD2 (6 bases). The germline CDR1 and CDR2 sequences are SNHLY and FYNNEI. This CDR3 contains 18 residues. The V and J ends lost 7 bases and 4 bases respectively, with 26 bases between them. CDR3 DNA sequence: TGTGCCAGCACTCGGGTTCCCGATCGGGGGTCGGAGTACAATGAGCAGTTCTTC. Its translation is CASTRVPDRGSEYNEQFF.

The gene calls are TRBV7-9 and TRBJ2-7; D uncertain. The germline V gene has CDR1 SEHNR and CDR2 FQNEAQ (reference sequence). V gave up 8 bases and J gave up 5 bases, with 19 bases separating them. The length of the CDR3 is 14 residues. The CDR3 region has the DNA TGTGCCAGCCGCCAGACGGCTCGAAGGAACGAGCAGTACTTC. It yields the protein CASRQTARRNEQYF. The complete variable domain, with remaining parts taken from reference TRBV7-9 and TRBJ2-7, reads DTGVSQNPRHKITKRGQNVTFRCDPISEHNRLYWYRQTLGQGPEFLTYFQNEAQLEKSRLLSDRFSAERPKGSFSTLEIQRTEQGDSAMYLCASRQTARRNEQYFGPGTRLTVT.

V is TRBV19 and J is TRBJ2-2; 7 positions agree with TRBD2. V was pared by 5 bases and J by 5 bases, with 11 bases of the junction left unmatched. Germline CDR1 reads LNHDA; CDR2 reads SQIVND (reference sequence). The CDR3 covers 16 residues. In nucleotides, the CDR3 is TGTGCCAGTAGTCCAACAGGCGGAGCGGGGACCGGGGAGCTGTTTTTT. Protein product: CASSPTGGAGTGELFF.

The rearrangement links TRBV11-3 to TRBJ2-5; TRBD1 matches 7 bases. Germline CDR1 is SGHNT and CDR2 is YENEEA. CDR3 size: 15 residues. V trimming: 1 base; J trimming: 5 bases; junction bases outside the gene matches: 7. CDR3 bases: TGTGCCAGCAGCTTAGGGGACAGCCGCGGCGAGACCCAGTACTTC. This codes for CASSLGDSRGETQYF.

The chain is built from TRBV15 and TRBJ2-3; perhaps D is TRBD1 or TRBD2 (5 bases each). Trimming pared 0 bases from V and 10 bases from J, leaving 11 bases between. Germline CDR1 and CDR2: LNHNV and YYDKDF (reference sequence). This CDR3 region has 13 residues. In nucleotides, the CDR3 is TGTGCCACCAGCAGAGATGGGGGAAGGGCGCAGTATTTT. This translates into CATSRDGGRAQYF.

The genes are TRBV7-2 and TRBJ2-5; D might be TRBD2 (5 bases). The V end was cut by 5 bases, the J end by 5 bases, with 18 bases between. Germline V gene lookup returns CDR1 SGHTA and CDR2 FQGNSA. The CDR3 runs 15 residues. CDR3 residues: CASSHQRGSGETQYF. Written as DNA, the CDR3 is TGTGCCAGCAGCCACCAACGGGGTAGTGGGGAGACCCAGTACTTC.

V gene TRBV11-3 combines with J gene TRBJ1-6, with a tentative D call TRBD1 (5 bases). Per germline, CDR1 SGHNT and CDR2 YENEEA. V shed 1 base and J shed 6 bases, with 7 bases lying between them. The CDR3 extends over 14 amino acids. The CDR3 coding sequence is TGTGCCAGCAGCTTAGCAGGGAGTAATTCACCCCTCCACTTT. This sequence encodes CASSLAGSNSPLHF.

J is TRBJ1-2 and V is TRBV5-3; D unresolved. TRBV5-3 belongs to the ORF category, with a function that is uncertain. This CDR3 is 14 amino acids long. V was shortened by 1 base and J by 7 bases, with 14 bases between the two germline ends. The CDR3: CARSLFVRPCGYTF. The CDR3 coding sequence is TGTGCCAGAAGCTTGTTTGTCAGGCCGTGTGGCTACACCTTC.

The V call is TRBV7-2, the J call TRBJ2-3; D remains unclear. Germline V gives CDR1 SGHTA, CDR2 FQGNSA. The CDR3 runs 14 residues. The V and J ends lost 3 bases and 2 bases respectively, with 9 bases between them. CDR3 in amino acids: CASSLEPVTDTQYF. The DNA for the CDR3 is TGTGCCAGCAGCTTGGAGCCTGTCACAGATACGCAGTATTTT.

The CDR3 protein is CASSPSRGTDGNTIYF. In nucleotides, the CDR3 is TGTGCCAGCTCACCATCCCGCGGCACCGACGGAAACACCATATATTTT. The genes are TRBV18 and TRBJ1-3; D call uncertain. Trimming took off 2 bases at V and 4 bases at J, with 15 bases between the two ends. The V gene's germline CDR1 is KGHSH and CDR2 LQKENI. The CDR3 is 16 amino acids.

The sample holds a few counts of this clone. The rearrangement links TRBV6-6 to TRBJ2-1; 8 nucleotides line up with TRBD2. This CDR3 has 15 residues. CDR1 MNHNY and CDR2 SVGAGI come from the germline V gene (reference sequence). The junction had 11 bases not matched to a gene; V was cut back by 6 bases and J by 7 bases. CDR3 sequence reads: CASSPSGRGLNEQFF. The CDR3 DNA reads as TGTGCCAGCAGCCCGAGCGGGAGAGGATTAAATGAGCAGTTCTTC.

This clone counts as large (0.1 to 1%). V gene TRBV30 combines with J gene TRBJ2-1; D might be TRBD1 or TRBD2, each matching 6 bases. V lost 8 bases and J 8 bases, leaving 22 bases between the germline ends. Germline assignment: CDR1 GTSNPN and CDR2 SVGIG (reference sequence). CDR3 size: 14 residues. CDR3 sequence (DNA): TGTGCCGGACTGGGGGGCCCCGGGGACCATGAGCAGTTCTTC. Protein product: CAGLGGPGDHEQFF.

Only one count was recorded for this clone. The chain combines TRBV4-2 with TRBJ2-2; possibly TRBD2 for D (5 bases). V lost 4 bases and J 5 bases, leaving 20 bases between the germline ends. Germline values: CDR1 LGHNA, CDR2 YNFKEQ. CDR3 length equals 17 residues. The DNA for the CDR3 is TGTGCCAGCAGCCTTTGGAAAGGCCTAGCAAATACCGGGGAGCTGTTTTTT. Protein sequence: CASSLWKGLANTGELFF.